The 29 T cell receptor beta chains reported below all come from one sample, sequenced in a study of blood T cell repertoires in COVID-19. Method: immunoSEQ multiplex PCR; TCRdb's copy keeps in-frame clones and lacks some. The repertoire holds approximately 150,000 clones, around 91% seen once, with about an eighth in the top ten. The sample was peripheral blood. These receptors were taken from a young man with COVID-19, enrolled during active disease.

Only one count was recorded for this clone. This chain joins TRBV7-9 and TRBJ2-7, with D possibly matching TRBD1 (7 bases). The CDR3 is 14 amino acids. The germline V and J ends were trimmed by 5 bases and 0 bases, with 11 bases remaining between them. Germline V lookup: CDR1 SEHNR, CDR2 FQNEAQ (reference sequence). The CDR3 sequence: CASSAGQSSYEQYF. In DNA form, the CDR3 reads TGTGCCAGCAGCGCGGGACAGAGCTCCTACGAGCAGTACTTC.

J is TRBJ2-7 and V is TRBV6-2 or TRBV6-3, with D perhaps matching TRBD1 (6 bases). The CDR3 runs to 14 residues. Per germline, CDR1 MNHEY and CDR2 SVGEGT. V lost 4 bases and J lost 0, with 10 bases in between. CDR3 in amino acids: CASSLQGSSYEQYF. The CDR3 bases are TGTGCCAGCAGTTTACAGGGAAGCTCCTACGAGCAGTACTTC.

The chain carries TRBV7-2 and TRBJ2-3; TRBD2 aligns across 9 bases. The V gene's germline CDR1 is SGHTA and CDR2 FQGNSA. V lost 2 bases and J lost 0; bases outside the gene matches: 6. This CDR3 is built from 17 residues. CDR3 nucleotides: TGTGCCAGCAGCTTAACCTTCACTAGCGGGAGCACAGATACGCAGTATTTT. It specifies CASSLTFTSGSTDTQYF.

This clone was counted once. This chain links TRBV30 with TRBJ1-1; perhaps TRBD1 as D (6 bases). The germline gives CDR1 GTSNPN, CDR2 SVGIG (reference sequence). This CDR3 has 15 residues. Trimming pared 0 bases from V and 5 bases from J, leaving 16 bases between. The CDR3 protein is CAWSVLSQGLTEAFF. CDR3 in DNA: TGTGCCTGGAGTGTACTGTCCCAGGGGCTGACTGAAGCTTTCTTT.

The rearrangement uses TRBV5-4 and TRBJ1-2, with D uncertain. V was trimmed by 4 bases and J by 4 bases, leaving 23 bases between them. The CDR3 extends over 17 amino acids. Germline CDR1 SGHNT, CDR2 YYREEE (reference sequence). Here the CDR3 reads CASSIALGGPAVYGYTF. CDR3 nucleotides: TGTGCCAGCAGCATAGCCCTGGGAGGCCCGGCGGTCTATGGCTACACCTTC.

The chain recombines TRBV18 with TRBJ2-1; 7 bases are a match to TRBD1. The CDR3 totals 16 residues. Germline V CDR1 and CDR2: KGHSH, LQKENI. The V segment lost 8 bases and the J segment 1 base; nucleotides outside the gene matches: 11. The CDR3 sequence: CASTSYPGQSYNEQFF. The CDR3 nucleotides are TGTGCCAGCACCTCATATCCGGGACAGTCCTACAATGAGCAGTTCTTC.

In this sample, this clone turned up once. A much larger clonotype is one base distant, so this may be a read error. This chain connects TRBV27 to TRBJ2-1; TRBD1 might be the D (7 bases). Germline CDR1 is MNHEY and CDR2 is SMNVEV (reference sequence). The CDR3 loop spans 15 amino acids. The CDR3 nucleotides read TGTGTCCCTCCCCCCCCCAGGGGGGTCTACAATGAGCAGTTCTTC. It translates to CVPPPPRGVYNEQFF.

Comments on this clone: One junction end disagrees with the germline gene, perhaps due to a read error. This sequence joins TRBV4-3 and TRBJ1-4, with a weak D call TRBD1 (6 bases). The CDR3 consists of 16 residues. Germline lookup yields CDR1 LGHNA and CDR2 YSLEER. The CDR3 here is CASSQSRGRVNEKLLF. CDR3 in DNA: TGCGCCAGCAGCCAGTCCAGGGGCAGGGTTAATGAAAAACTGCTTTTT.

The chain carries TRBV6-5 and TRBJ2-7; 9 positions agree with TRBD2. CDR1 MNHEY and CDR2 SVGAGI come from the germline V gene. Losses at the gene ends were 2 bases for V and 3 bases for J; bases not matched to a gene: 5. The CDR3 loop spans 15 amino acids. The CDR3: CASSYSSGGNYEQYF. In DNA, the CDR3 is TGTGCCAGCAGTTACAGTAGCGGGGGAAACTACGAGCAGTACTTC.

The rearrangement uses TRBV5-4 and TRBJ2-1; 7 nucleotides align to TRBD2. V shed 0 bases, J shed 8 bases, and the junction held 8 bases outside the gene matches. Per the germline V gene, CDR1 is SGHNT and CDR2 is YYREEE (reference sequence). There are 15 residues in the CDR3. The CDR3: CASSLAGGGRDEQFF. The CDR3 DNA reads as TGTGCCAGCAGCTTGGCCGGGGGAGGGAGGGATGAGCAGTTCTTC.

This clone was seen a few times. Written as DNA, the CDR3 is TGTGCCAGCAGATCCCCCGCCGGGGGGGCGAACACCGGGGAGCTGTTTTTT. As protein: CASRSPAGGANTGELFF. The chain employs TRBV7-8 and TRBJ2-2, with TRBD2 identical over 8 bases. J lost 0 bases, V lost 6 bases, and 9 bases had no gene match. This CDR3 spans 17 amino acids. Germline V gene sequence: CDR1 SGHVS, CDR2 FQNEAQ.

The CDR3 DNA reads as TGTGCCAGCAGCCAGACAGGGGGAGTGGAGACCCAGTACTTC. Translating gives CASSQTGGVETQYF. The genes are TRBV7-2 and TRBJ2-5; 9 nucleotides agree with TRBD1. The CDR3 runs to 14 residues. Germline CDR1 is SGHTA and CDR2 is FQGNSA. The V and J ends lost 5 bases and 5 bases, in that order; junction bases with no gene match: 6.

This chain connects TRBV11-2 to TRBJ2-7, with 15 bases that match TRBD2. Per germline, CDR1 SGHAT and CDR2 FQNNGV. The CDR3 spans 18 residues. V shed 1 base, J shed 4 bases, and the junction held 8 bases outside the gene matches. The CDR3 loop is CASSLGRPGLAGGYEQYF. The CDR3 DNA reads as TGTGCCAGCAGCTTAGGACGGCCGGGACTAGCGGGGGGTTACGAGCAGTACTTC. Variable domain in full (rest from reference TRBV11-2 and TRBJ2-7): EAGVAQSPRYKIIEKRQSVAFWCNPISGHATLYWYQQILGQGPKLLIQFQNNGVVDDSQLPKDRFSAERLKGVDSTLKIQPAKLEDSAVYLCASSLGRPGLAGGYEQYFGPGTRLTVT.

This clone was seen once. This rearrangement joins TRBV10-2 to TRBJ1-5; no definite D call. The CDR3 has 15 residues. Trimming pared 1 base from V and 2 bases from J, leaving 9 bases between. CDR1 and CDR2 (germline): WSHSY, SAAADI. CDR3 DNA sequence: TGCGCCAGCAGTGAGTTGGGGAGGCGCAATCAGCCCCAGCATTTT. Protein product: CASSELGRRNQPQHF.

The CDR3 nucleotides are TGTGCCAGCAGCGACCACCGCGGGGCTGGAAACACCATATATTTT. This sequence encodes CASSDHRGAGNTIYF. This chain uses TRBV9 with TRBJ1-3; D is unclear. In germline, CDR1 is SGDLS, CDR2 YYNGEE. The CDR3 consists of 15 residues. Trimming took 3 bases from V and 2 from J, leaving 12 bases between them.

CDR3 DNA sequence: TGTGCCAGCATATCGGCCGTCGGGGACACTGAAGCTTTCTTT. The encoded protein is CASISAVGDTEAFF. This chain joins TRBV27 and TRBJ1-1; no definite D call. Germline loops: CDR1 MNHEY, CDR2 SMNVEV (reference sequence). Trimming removed 7 bases from V and 3 bases from J, with 15 bases in between. The CDR3 length is 14 residues.

This clone was picked up a small number of times. The sample has other DNA sequences that encode this CDR3 too. This chain connects TRBV5-1 to TRBJ2-7; weak D call: TRBD1 (5 bases). Germline V gene lookup returns CDR1 SGHRS and CDR2 YFSETQ. V was shortened by 0 bases and J by 3 bases, with 10 bases between the two germline ends. The CDR3 length is 14 residues. The CDR3 DNA follows: TGCGCCAGCAGCTTGGCTGGGCAGGGCTACGAGCAGTACTTC. It is translated as CASSLAGQGYEQYF.

The chain employs TRBV6-2 or TRBV6-3 and TRBJ1-5; 9 nucleotides match TRBD1. The CDR3 contains 16 residues. Germline trimming cut 0 bases from V and 7 bases from J; bases unmatched to any gene: 7. The germline V gene encodes CDR1 MNHEY and CDR2 SVGEGT. The CDR3 spells CASSYSRTGVRQPQHF. In DNA, the CDR3 is TGTGCCAGCAGTTACTCTAGGACAGGGGTTCGCCAGCCCCAGCATTTT.

The V call is TRBV3-1 (or the pseudogene TRBV3-2), the J call TRBJ2-1, with 10 bases fitting TRBD2. This CDR3 is built from 17 residues. Trimming took 4 bases from V and 4 from J; bases not matched to a gene: 10. Germline values: CDR1 LGHDT, CDR2 YNNKEL (reference sequence). This CDR3 reads CASSPRRSGRAYNEQFF. The CDR3 DNA sequence: TGTGCCAGCAGCCCCCGACGAAGCGGGAGGGCTTACAATGAGCAGTTCTTC.

The V gene is TRBV12-5, the J gene TRBJ2-1; D is undetermined. The ends were cut back, 6 bases at V and 7 bases at J, with 10 bases in the middle. Germline loops: CDR1 LGHNT, CDR2 FRNRAP. This CDR3 contains 12 residues. CDR3 coding DNA: TGTGCTAGTGGCTCTATAACTAATGAGCAGTTCTTC. Translating gives CASGSITNEQFF.

V and J are TRBV11-3 and TRBJ1-1, with D perhaps TRBD1 (5 bases). Trimming shortened V by 1 base and J by 3 bases, and 9 bases separated the two germline ends. This CDR3 has 14 residues. The germline V gene encodes CDR1 SGHNT and CDR2 YENEEA. CDR3 protein: CASSLGRGHTEAFF. CDR3 nucleotide sequence: TGTGCCAGCAGCTTAGGGAGGGGTCACACTGAAGCTTTCTTT.

Of note for this clone: Other nucleotide sequences from this sample produce the same CDR3. The chain has TRBV5-1 and TRBJ2-7, with a weak D call TRBD1 (6 bases). Trimming cost V 2 bases and J 4 bases, with 7 bases left between them. CDR1 and CDR2 (germline): SGHRS, YFSETQ. The CDR3 loop spans 12 amino acids. DNA for the CDR3: TGCGCCAGCAGCTTACAGGGTTACGAGCAGTACTTC. Translating gives CASSLQGYEQYF. The variable domain in full, completed from reference TRBV5-1 and TRBJ2-7, reads KAGVTQTPRYLIKTRGQQVTLSCSPISGHRSVSWYQQTPGQGLQFLFEYFSETQRNKGNFPGRFSGRQFSNSRSEMNVSTLELGDSALYLCASSLQGYEQYFGPGTRLTVT.

This clone occurred once. This rearrangement joins TRBV15 to TRBJ2-5, with TRBD1 matching 10 bases. Germline loops: CDR1 LNHNV, CDR2 YYDKDF (reference sequence). CDR3 length: 13 amino acids. V was clipped by 3 bases and J by 5 bases; unmatched bases: 0. In DNA form, the CDR3 reads TGTGCCACCAGCAGGGGACAGGGGGAGACCCAGTACTTC. It is translated as CATSRGQGETQYF.

This clone occurred a few times. V is TRBV5-6 and J is TRBJ1-4; possibly TRBD1 for D (6 bases). Trimming shortened V by 4 bases and J by 7 bases, and 17 bases separated the two germline ends. The length of the CDR3 is 15 residues. CDR1 SGHDT and CDR2 YYEEEE come from the germline V gene. The CDR3 is CASSPLQGFGEKLFF. Here the CDR3 DNA reads TGTGCCAGCAGCCCGTTACAGGGTTTTGGTGAAAAACTGTTTTTT. Supplemented by reference TRBV5-6 and TRBJ1-4, the full variable domain reads DAGVTQSPTHLIKTRGQQVTLRCSPKSGHDTVSWYQQALGQGPQFIFQYYEEEERQRGNFPDRFSGHQFPNYSSELNVNALLLGDSALYLCASSPLQGFGEKLFFGSGTQLSVL.

V is TRBV12-3 or TRBV12-4 and J is TRBJ2-3; D is unclear. The CDR3 spans 12 residues. Trimming removed 4 bases from V and 7 bases from J, with 9 bases in between. The CDR3 reads CASSSLPYTQYF. As DNA, the CDR3 is TGTGCCAGCAGTTCCCTTCCCTATACGCAGTATTTT.

The chain recombines TRBV9 with TRBJ2-3, with TRBD1 matching over 9 bases. The CDR3 is 16 amino acids. CDR1 is SGDLS and CDR2 is YYNGEE in the germline V gene. With V trimmed by 3 bases and J by 2 bases, 7 bases remained unmatched. The CDR3 DNA reads TGTGCCAGCAGCGCAAGACAGGGGGGCGACACAGATACGCAGTATTTT. Its translation is CASSARQGGDTDTQYF.

The J gene is TRBJ2-3, the V gene TRBV28, with D possibly matching TRBD1 (6 bases). This CDR3 is built from 15 residues. V was shortened by 7 bases and J by 3 bases, with 17 bases between the two germline ends. CDR1 and CDR2 from the germline V gene are MDHEN and SYDVKM. CDR3 residues: CASTIYGTGTDTQYF. The CDR3 DNA follows: TGTGCCAGCACCATCTACGGCACAGGGACAGATACGCAGTATTTT.

CDR3 DNA sequence: TGTGCCAGCAGCGGCGGATCCCTTAACTCACCCCTCCACTTT. This codes for CASSGGSLNSPLHF. The rearrangement uses TRBV9 and TRBJ1-6; no firm D call. The germline gives CDR1 SGDLS, CDR2 YYNGEE. Trimming removed 3 bases at V and 10 bases at J, with 14 bases between. This CDR3 has 14 amino acids.

The genes are TRBV12-3 or TRBV12-4 and TRBJ2-5, with 8 bases matching TRBD1. The CDR3 covers 13 residues. Trimming at V came to 6 bases and at J to 4 bases, leaving 4 bases not matched to a gene. The CDR3 spells CASRRQGSETQYF. The CDR3 DNA reads as TGTGCCAGCAGGCGACAGGGGTCAGAGACCCAGTACTTC.